This TCR beta chain is from a study of PD-1 blockade in classical Hodgkin lymphoma. Time point noted: cycle 4 day 1 (C4D1), after 6 weeks of nivolumab. Every patient had relapsed following autologous stem cell transplantation, and cohorts differed in brentuximab vedotin exposure. CD4+ T cells were purified from thawed PBMCs by magnetic negative selection. Progressive disease, partial response or complete response was each patient's best response. The data were produced by immunoSEQ multiplex PCR, yet TCRdb's version contains in-frame clones alone and is incomplete. The table lists approximately 20,000 clones, roughly 80% of them singletons. The study, taken as a whole, reports: Prior to therapy, complete responders displayed diversity much like that of newly diagnosed patients. TCR diversity in CD4+, not CD8+, cells rose significantly by C4D1.

From germline, CDR1 is MNHNS and CDR2 SASEGT. The CDR3 loop spans 15 amino acids. Trimming took 6 bases from V and 2 from J; bases not matched to a gene: 4. On this clone: Its antigen is currently unknown.

Sequenced material: CD4+ T cells from blood, taken before the fourth cycle of nivolumab. The J gene is TRBJ1-5, the V gene TRBV6-1; 10 bases fit TRBD1. The source is a human donor with classical Hodgkin lymphoma. DNA of the CDR3: TGTGCCAGCAGCAGCGGGACAGGGGGCAATCAGCCCCAGCATTTT. Residues: CASSSGTGGNQPQHF.